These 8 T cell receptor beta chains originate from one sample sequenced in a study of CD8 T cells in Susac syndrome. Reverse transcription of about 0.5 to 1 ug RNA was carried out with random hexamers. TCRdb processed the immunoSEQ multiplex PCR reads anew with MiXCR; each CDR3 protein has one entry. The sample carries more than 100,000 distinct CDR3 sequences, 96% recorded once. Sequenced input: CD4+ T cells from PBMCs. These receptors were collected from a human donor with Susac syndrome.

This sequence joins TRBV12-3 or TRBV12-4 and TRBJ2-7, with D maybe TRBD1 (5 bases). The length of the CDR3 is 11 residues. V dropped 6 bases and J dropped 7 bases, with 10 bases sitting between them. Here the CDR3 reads CASSPGWEQYF. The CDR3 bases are TGTGCCAGCAGCCCAGGGTGGGAGCAGTACTTC.

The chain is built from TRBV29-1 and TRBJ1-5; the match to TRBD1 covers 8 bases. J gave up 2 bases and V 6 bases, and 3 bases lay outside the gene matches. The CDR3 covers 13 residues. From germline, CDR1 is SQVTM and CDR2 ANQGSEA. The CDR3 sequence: CSVGQGGNQPQHF. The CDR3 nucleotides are TGCAGCGTCGGACAGGGTGGCAATCAGCCCCAGCATTTT.

The CDR3 is CASSEGTYGYTF. The CDR3 nucleotides are TGTGCCAGCAGTGAGGGTACCTATGGCTACACCTTC. This chain connects TRBV27 to TRBJ1-2; D not certain. CDR1 MNHEY and CDR2 SMNVEV come from the germline V gene (reference sequence). Trimming cost V 5 bases and J 4 bases, with 8 bases left between them. The length of the CDR3 is 12 residues.

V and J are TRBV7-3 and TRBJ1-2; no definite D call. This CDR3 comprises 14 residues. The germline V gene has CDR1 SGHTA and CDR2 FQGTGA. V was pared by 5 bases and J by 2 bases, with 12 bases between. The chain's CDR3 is CASSPGLGNYGYTF. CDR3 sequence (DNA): TGTGCCAGCAGCCCGGGCCTGGGCAACTATGGCTACACCTTC.

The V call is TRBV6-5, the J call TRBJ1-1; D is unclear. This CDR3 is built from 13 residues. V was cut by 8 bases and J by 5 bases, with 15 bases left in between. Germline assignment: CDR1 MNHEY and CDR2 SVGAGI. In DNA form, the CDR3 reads TGTGCCAGCGCCAAGACCCGGAGGACTGAAGCTTTCTTT. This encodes CASAKTRRTEAFF.

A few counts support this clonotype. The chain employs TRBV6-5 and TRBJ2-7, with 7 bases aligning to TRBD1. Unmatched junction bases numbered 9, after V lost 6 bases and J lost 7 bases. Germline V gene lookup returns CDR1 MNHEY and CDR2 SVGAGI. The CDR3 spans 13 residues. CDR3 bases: TGTGCCAGCAGGCCCGGGACAGCCAGGGAGCAGTACTTC. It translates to CASRPGTAREQYF.

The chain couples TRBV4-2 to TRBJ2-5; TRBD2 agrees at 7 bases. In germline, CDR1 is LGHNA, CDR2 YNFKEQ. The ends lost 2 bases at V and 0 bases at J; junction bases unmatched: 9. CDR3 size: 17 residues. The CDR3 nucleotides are TGTGCCAGCAGCCAACAGACTAGCCTGGGGTACCAAGAGACCCAGTACTTC. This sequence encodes CASSQQTSLGYQETQYF.

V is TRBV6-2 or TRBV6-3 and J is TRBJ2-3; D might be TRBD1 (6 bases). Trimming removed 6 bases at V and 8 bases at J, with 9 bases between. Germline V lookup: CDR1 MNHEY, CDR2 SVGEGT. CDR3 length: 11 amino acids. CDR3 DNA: TGTGCCAGCAGCATCAGGGGTACGCAGTATTTT. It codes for CASSIRGTQYF.